This is a list of T cell receptor beta chains from one sample in a study of blood T cell repertoires in COVID-19. The table came from immunoSEQ multiplex PCR; TCRdb's copy has only in-frame clones and leaves some out. The data show about 190,000 clones, 65% to 80% seen once. Sequences were obtained from peripheral blood. All receptors come from a woman aged 50 to 65 with acute or convalescent COVID-19. The CDR3 runs from the conserved cysteine through the conserved F or W. D genes are given only for firm matches. Clone size is given for some rows only: seen once, a few or many times, or a class if the clone is expanded.

abundance: -; j_gene: TRBJ1-2; v_gene: TRBV2; d_gene: TRBD1; CDR3nt: TGTGCCAGCAGTGAACGTGGCGGGACAGGGGATAGGGATGGCTACACCTTC; CDR3aa: CASSERGGTGDRDGYTF
abundance: -; j_gene: TRBJ1-2; v_gene: TRBV5-6; d_gene: -; CDR3nt: TGTGCCAGCAGCTTTTTGGGGAGGGAAGGAGGCTACACCTTC; CDR3aa: CASSFLGREGGYTF
abundance: once; j_gene: TRBJ2-7; v_gene: TRBV15; d_gene: -; CDR3nt: TGTGCCACCAGCAGAGAGGTCGGAGAGGGCCGATCCTACGAGCAGTACTTC; CDR3aa: CATSREVGEGRSYEQYF
abundance: -; j_gene: TRBJ1-1; v_gene: TRBV4-1; d_gene: -; CDR3nt: TGCGCCAGCAGCCAGATGGTCGGAGAGGTGAACACTGAAGCTTTCTTT; CDR3aa: CASSQMVGEVNTEAFF
abundance: -; j_gene: TRBJ1-4; v_gene: TRBV5-5; d_gene: TRBD1; CDR3nt: TGTGCCAGCAGCTTGCTGGGCGGGACAGGCAATGAAAAACTGTTTTTT; CDR3aa: CASSLLGGTGNEKLFF
abundance: -; j_gene: TRBJ1-2; v_gene: TRBV4-3; d_gene: -; CDR3nt: TGCGCCAGCAGCCAAGATGGATCGGGGGTTAACTATGGCTACACCTTC; CDR3aa: CASSQDGSGVNYGYTF
abundance: once; j_gene: TRBJ2-3; v_gene: TRBV9; d_gene: TRBD2; CDR3nt: TGTGCCAGCAGCGTAGCGGCTAGCGGGGGCGGGGGCACAGATACGCAGTATTTT; CDR3aa: CASSVAASGGGGTDTQYF
abundance: -; j_gene: TRBJ2-3; v_gene: TRBV9; d_gene: TRBD2; CDR3nt: TGTGCCAGCAGCGGAGCGGGAGGGTTCACAGATACGCAGTATTTT; CDR3aa: CASSGAGGFTDTQYF
abundance: -; j_gene: TRBJ1-6; v_gene: TRBV5-1; d_gene: TRBD1; CDR3nt: TGCGCCAGCAGTTTACCAACAGGGGAAAATTCACCCCTCCACTTT; CDR3aa: CASSLPTGENSPLHF
abundance: -; j_gene: TRBJ2-3; v_gene: TRBV28; d_gene: -; CDR3nt: TGTGCCAGCTACCCTCGGACTTCCACAGATACGCAGTATTTT; CDR3aa: CASYPRTSTDTQYF
abundance: -; j_gene: TRBJ2-1; v_gene: TRBV19; d_gene: TRBD2; CDR3nt: TGTGCCAGTAGAGCAATAGCGGGAGGGTTCCTCCATGAGCAGTTCTTC; CDR3aa: CASRAIAGGFLHEQFF
abundance: once; j_gene: TRBJ2-7; v_gene: TRBV2; d_gene: -; CDR3nt: TGTGCCAGCAGTGAGGGACGGACTATGACCTACGAGCAGTACTTC; CDR3aa: CASSEGRTMTYEQYF
abundance: -; j_gene: TRBJ2-1; v_gene: TRBV5-4; d_gene: TRBD1; CDR3nt: TGTGCCAGCAGCTACGCGGGACAGGGGTACAATGAGCAGTTCTTC; CDR3aa: CASSYAGQGYNEQFF